Reported below is one TCR beta chain. The data stem from a study of shared clonotypes between healthy human individuals. Trimming shortened V by 6 bases and J by 6 bases, and 16 bases separated the two germline ends. This CDR3 has 14 residues. The V gene's germline CDR1 is MNHEY and CDR2 SVGAGI. There were only Caucasian adults among the donors, and all lived in Nashville, Tennessee. Template for every sorted-subset replicate PCR totaled roughly 210 ng DNA, some 30,000 T cell genomes. Some clones are missing from TCRdb's copy, which holds only in-frame ones; the method was immunoSEQ multiplex PCR. This sample yields about a million clones, of which roughly 77% are seen a single time; almost 0.9% belongs to the top ten.

This sequence was found in a man between 18 and 35 years old in good health. Some clones in this sample may be carry-over from other donors' samples. The rearrangement joins TRBV6-5 to TRBJ2-3; TRBD2 is a possible D gene (6 bases). The material sequenced was memory CD4+ T cells from PBMCs. The subset is: CD45RA-negative fraction. CDR3 DNA: TGTGCCAGCAGAACGGTGGGGCGGGGTGATACGCAGTATTTT. Translated, it gives CASRTVGRGDTQYF.